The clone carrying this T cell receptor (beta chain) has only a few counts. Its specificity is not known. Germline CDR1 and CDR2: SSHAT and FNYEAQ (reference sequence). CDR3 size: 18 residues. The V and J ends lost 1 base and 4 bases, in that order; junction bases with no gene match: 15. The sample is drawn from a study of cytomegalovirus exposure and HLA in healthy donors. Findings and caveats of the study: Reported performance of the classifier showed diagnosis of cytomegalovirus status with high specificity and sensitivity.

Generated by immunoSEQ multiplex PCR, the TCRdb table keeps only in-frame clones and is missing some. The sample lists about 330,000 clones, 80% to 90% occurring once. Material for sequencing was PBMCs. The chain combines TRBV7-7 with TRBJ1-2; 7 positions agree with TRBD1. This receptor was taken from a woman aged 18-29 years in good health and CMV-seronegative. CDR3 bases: TGTGCCAGCAGCTTAGGAAACCCTACAGGGGTGGGGACCTATGGCTACACCTTC. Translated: CASSLGNPTGVGTYGYTF.